This T cell receptor (beta chain) was sequenced for a study of prognosis after radiotherapy for stage I lung cancer. Amplicons of TCR beta CDR3 were generated from genomic DNA by two-round multiplex PCR. Amplification in first-round PCR relied on primers specific to each TRBV and TRBJ gene. One entry per CDR3 protein results from TCRdb running MiXCR on the multiplex PCR reads. Here the sample spans approximately 16,000 distinct CDR3 sequences, around 29% being singletons. This clonotype occurred many times. Investigators drew about 6 milliliters of peripheral blood at each of two time points. CDR3 length: 16 residues. The V end was cut by 2 bases, the J end by 2 bases, with 14 bases between. Germline CDR1 is SGHTA and CDR2 is FQGNSA.

The J gene is TRBJ2-3, the V gene TRBV7-2; TRBD1 is a possible D gene (7 bases). The sample consisted of PBMCs, taken before or after stereotactic body radiation therapy (not recorded which). The TCR was taken from a donor over 45 with non-small cell lung cancer. In DNA, the CDR3 is TGTGCCAGCAGCTTACGGGGACAGCGGGCCACAGATACGCAGTATTTT. It translates to CASSLRGQRATDTQYF.